The 12 T cell receptor beta chains below come from one sample, sequenced in a study of T cell changes during pregnancy in multiple sclerosis. This table comes from immunoSEQ multiplex PCR, and its TCRdb copy is limited to in-frame clones, with some not included. Of 40,000 to 45,000 clones in the sample, about nine tenths were seen once. Source: CD4+ T cells from peripheral blood mononuclear cells, taken before pregnancy. The origin of the receptors is a female donor with multiple sclerosis, enrolled in a pregnancy study.

This rearrangement joins TRBV9 to TRBJ2-7; 7 positions agree with TRBD1. V lost 0 bases, J lost 6 bases, and 6 bases stayed unmatched. The CDR3 runs 14 residues. Germline values: CDR1 SGDLS, CDR2 YYNGEE. CDR3 coding DNA: TGTGCCAGCAGCGTAGCTTACAGGGGAGCCGAGCAGTACTTC. It specifies CASSVAYRGAEQYF.

This rearrangement joins TRBV2 to TRBJ1-2; D is unresolved. The ends were cut back, 7 bases at V and 4 bases at J, with 19 bases in the middle. The CDR3 runs 15 residues. CDR1 is SNHLY and CDR2 is FYNNEI in the germline V gene. In nucleotides, the CDR3 is TGTGCCAGCATCCGGTACGGGAGCAGCCCCTATGGCTACACCTTC. This encodes CASIRYGSSPYGYTF.

There are a few counts of this clone. V usage is TRBV15 and J usage is TRBJ1-2; D may be TRBD1 (6 bases). Per germline, CDR1 LNHNV and CDR2 YYDKDF (reference sequence). This CDR3 is built from 14 residues. With 5 bases removed from V and 4 bases from J, the gap between germline ends came to 14 bases. Here the CDR3 reads CATSPRTATYGYTF. CDR3 DNA: TGTGCCACCAGCCCTAGGACAGCTACCTATGGCTACACCTTC. Complete variable domain (other parts from reference TRBV15 and TRBJ1-2): DAMVIQNPRYQVTQFGKPVTLSCSQTLNHNVMYWYQQKSSQAPKLLFHYYDKDFNNEADTPDNFQSRRPNTSFCFLDIRSPGLGDTAMYLCATSPRTATYGYTFGSGTRLTVV.

V is TRBV2 and J is TRBJ2-5; the D gene is possibly TRBD2 (6 bases). The germline V gene has CDR1 SNHLY and CDR2 FYNNEI. This CDR3 has 17 amino acids. V gave up 2 bases and J gave up 1 base, with 17 bases separating them. CDR3 sequence reads: CASSEMGSGLLQETQYF. The CDR3 DNA sequence: TGTGCCAGCAGTGAAATGGGTAGCGGACTGCTCCAAGAGACCCAGTACTTC.

The rearrangement links TRBV5-1 to TRBJ2-7; D perhaps matches TRBD1 (6 bases). The V gene's germline CDR1 is SGHRS and CDR2 YFSETQ. The CDR3 consists of 14 residues. Trimming removed 7 bases at V and 2 bases at J, with 16 bases between. The CDR3: CASHTGDTTYEQYF. CDR3 nucleotide sequence: TGCGCCAGCCACACCGGGGACACCACCTACGAGCAGTACTTC.

This clone is medium-sized in the sample. The chain joins TRBV28 to TRBJ2-4, with 11 bases lining up with TRBD2. CDR1 and CDR2 (germline): MDHEN, SYDVKM. The ends lost 5 bases at V and 6 bases at J; junction bases unmatched: 9. The CDR3 is made up of 16 amino acids. This chain's CDR3 is CASSARRLAGLNIQYF. The DNA of the CDR3 is TGTGCCAGCAGTGCACGCCGACTAGCGGGACTAAACATTCAGTACTTC.

The chain links TRBV5-1 to TRBJ1-2; a weak D match, TRBD1 (6 bases). Germline V gene lookup returns CDR1 SGHRS and CDR2 YFSETQ. The V end lost 2 bases, the J end lost 5 bases, and 10 bases lay between the germline ends. This CDR3 region has 13 residues. CDR3 sequence: CASSFNGQYGYTF. For the CDR3, the DNA is TGCGCCAGCAGCTTCAACGGACAGTATGGCTACACCTTC.

This chain joins TRBV5-1 and TRBJ2-5; a possible D gene is TRBD2 (5 bases). Germline V gives CDR1 SGHRS, CDR2 YFSETQ. The CDR3 contains 14 residues. Trimming shortened V by 2 bases and J by 2 bases, and 10 bases separated the two germline ends. CDR3 in amino acids: CASSLGPGQETQYF. The CDR3 DNA follows: TGCGCCAGCAGCTTAGGCCCGGGGCAAGAGACCCAGTACTTC.

The chain couples TRBV5-4 to TRBJ1-2, with a weak D call TRBD1 (5 bases). The V end lost 2 bases, the J end lost 6 bases, and 11 bases lay between the germline ends. CDR1 is SGHNT, CDR2 YYREEE, per germline (reference sequence). There are 13 residues in the CDR3. As DNA, the CDR3 is TGTGCCAGCAGCTTCGGGCAGGGAAATGGCTACACCTTC. The encoded protein is CASSFGQGNGYTF. Complete variable domain (other parts from reference TRBV5-4 and TRBJ1-2): ETGVTQSPTHLIKTRGQQVTLRCSSQSGHNTVSWYQQALGQGPQFIFQYYREEENGRGNFPPRFSGLQFPNYSSELNVNALELDDSALYLCASSFGQGNGYTFGSGTRLTVV.

The chain carries TRBV7-9 and TRBJ1-4, with D perhaps matching TRBD1 (5 bases). Germline loops: CDR1 SEHNR, CDR2 FQNEAQ (reference sequence). This CDR3 is 15 amino acids long. V was cut by 5 bases and J by 8 bases, with 18 bases left in between. The CDR3 DNA reads TGTGCCAGCAGCGACCCCACAGATGGGGCGGAAAAACTGTTTTTT. As protein: CASSDPTDGAEKLFF.

The V and J genes are TRBV10-1 and TRBJ2-2; the D gene is possibly TRBD1 (5 bases). CDR1 is WNHNN, CDR2 SYGVQD, per germline (reference sequence). Trimming removed 4 bases at V and 6 bases at J, with 18 bases between. CDR3 length: 16 amino acids. The CDR3 sequence is CASSVSQAEDPGELFF. Written as DNA, the CDR3 is TGCGCCAGCAGTGTGTCACAGGCTGAGGATCCCGGGGAGCTGTTTTTT.

The chain carries TRBV6-5 and TRBJ2-1; D might be TRBD2 (6 bases). The CDR3 covers 11 residues. V was shortened by 7 bases and J by 9 bases, with 10 bases between the two germline ends. Germline lookup yields CDR1 MNHEY and CDR2 SVGAGI. As DNA, the CDR3 is TGTGCCAGCACTCACGGGGGTGAGCAGTTCTTC. Protein product: CASTHGGEQFF.